These T cell receptor beta chains were read from a single sample in a study of CD8 T cells in ankylosing spondylitis. TCRdb reprocessed the 5' RACE reads with MiXCR, giving one entry per CDR3 protein. Of about 240,000 distinct CDR3 sequences listed, 8% to 9.5% are singletons. Sequenced input: blood, either unsorted or a sorted T cell fraction (not recorded which). Every receptor here comes from a male donor with ankylosing spondylitis or in good health (not recorded which). Each CDR3 is given with its conserved first and last residue. Fields, in order: D gene, clone size, J gene, V gene, CDR3 DNA, CDR3 protein. D genes are given only for firm matches. The listing skips clone size in some rows; elsewhere it reads once, few, many or a size class.

>.|many|TRBJ1-5|TRBV5-5
TGTGCCAGCAGCCTAGGGGTGGATCAGCCCCAGCATTTT
CASSLGVDQPQHF
>.|few|TRBJ2-2|TRBV7-9
TGTGCCAGCAGCTTCGACTGGAACACCGGGGAGCTGTTTTTT
CASSFDWNTGELFF
>.|many|TRBJ1-6|TRBV19
TGTGCCAGTAGTATAGGATCAGGGACTGGAAATTCACCCCTCCACTTT
CASSIGSGTGNSPLHF
>TRBD2|many|TRBJ2-1|TRBV11-2
TGTGCCAGCAGCTTAGCACTAGCGGGAGTAGATGAGCAGTTCTTC
CASSLALAGVDEQFF
>.|.|TRBJ1-2|TRBV7-9
TGTGCCAGCAGCTCAGGTGGGATCAGCTACACCTTC
CASSSGGISYTF
>.|.|TRBJ2-3|TRBV7-2
TGTGCCAGCAGCTTAGTGGGGGGGGAGGGGGTGGATACGCAGTATTTT
CASSLVGGEGVDTQYF
>.|many|TRBJ1-4|TRBV12-3/TRBV12-4
TGTGCCAGCAGCCGCCTGAGTGCAACTAATGAAAAACTGTTTTTT
CASSRLSATNEKLFF
>TRBD1|many|TRBJ1-1|TRBV12-3/TRBV12-4
TGTGCCAGCACCGACGGGACAGGGGGCGTGGGGACTGAAGCTTTCTTT
CASTDGTGGVGTEAFF
>.|once|TRBJ1-3|TRBV12-3/TRBV12-4
TGTGCCAGCAGGCCCGGGGCGCAAGGAAACACCATATATTTT
CASRPGAQGNTIYF
>.|many|TRBJ2-1|TRBV15
TGTGCCACCAGCCCCCTGGGAGTTTACAATGAGCAGTTCTTC
CATSPLGVYNEQFF
>.|many|TRBJ1-6|TRBV5-1
TGCGCCAGCAGTCTAAGACAGCCTGATTCACCCCTCCACTTT
CASSLRQPDSPLHF
>.|many|TRBJ1-1|TRBV6-2/TRBV6-3
TGTGCCACCGGGGACCCGGGCTACACTGAAGCTTTCTTT
CATGDPGYTEAFF
>.|few|TRBJ2-1|TRBV4-3
TGCGCCAGCAGCCAACAGGGGGGCCTCAATGAGCAGTTCTTC
CASSQQGGLNEQFF
>.|many|TRBJ1-5|TRBV5-6
TGTGCCAGCAGCCTGGGACAATTGAGCAATCAGCCCCAGCATTTT
CASSLGQLSNQPQHF
>.|.|TRBJ2-7|TRBV29-1
TGCAGCGTCTTACCAGGCTACTCCTACGAGCAGTACTTC
CSVLPGYSYEQYF
>.|many|TRBJ2-7|TRBV6-1
TGTGCCAGCAGTGAAGAAAGGGTCGAGCAGTACTTC
CASSEERVEQYF
>TRBD2|many|TRBJ2-2|TRBV2
TGTGCCAGCAGATATGATTGGACTAGATGGAACACCGGGGAGCTGTTTTTT
CASRYDWTRWNTGELFF
>.|.|TRBJ2-3|TRBV14
TGTGCCAGCAGCTTGACCCGGGCTAGCACAGATACGCAGTATTTT
CASSLTRASTDTQYF
>.|many|TRBJ2-7|TRBV7-2
TGTGCCAGCAGCTTGGGTCGCGCGGTGGACTACGAGCAGTACTTC
CASSLGRAVDYEQYF
>.|many|TRBJ1-1|TRBV19
TGTGCCAGTAGTACAATAGACGGGGGTATAAGTTTGGGGGACACTGAAGCTTTCTTT
CASSTIDGGISLGDTEAFF
>.|many|TRBJ2-3|TRBV3-1
TGTGCCAGCAGCCAGCGAAGAAGGGAGGATACGCAGTATTTT
CASSQRRREDTQYF
>TRBD1|.|TRBJ1-2|TRBV18
TGTGCCAGCTCACCAGGGACAGACCGCTACACCTTC
CASSPGTDRYTF
>.|many|TRBJ2-5|TRBV20-1
TGCAGTGTTCCCCACCCTCAAGTCGAGACCCAGTACTTC
CSVPHPQVETQYF
>.|many|TRBJ1-2|TRBV18
TGTGCCAGCTCACCAGAACAGAATTATGGCTACACCTTC
CASSPEQNYGYTF
>.|.|TRBJ2-7|TRBV12-1
TGTGCCAGCAGCCCCGGGATAGGCCACTACGAGCAGTACTTC
CASSPGIGHYEQYF
>.|.|TRBJ2-5|TRBV3-1
TGTGCCAGCAGCCAAGATGCTACCCCGGCCCAAGAGACCCAGTACTTC
CASSQDATPAQETQYF
>.|many|TRBJ2-2|TRBV5-1
TGCGCCAGCAGCTTGGATTCTAGCGTCACCGGGGAGCTGTTTTTT
CASSLDSSVTGELFF
>TRBD1|.|TRBJ1-2|TRBV11-3
TGTGCCAGCGGAGACAGGGTTGGCTACACCTTC
CASGDRVGYTF
>TRBD2|many|TRBJ2-3|TRBV7-2
TGTGCCAGCAGCTTAGACCTAGCGGGCGTCGGGTATTTT
CASSLDLAGVGYF
>.|.|TRBJ2-2|TRBV20-1
TGCAGTGCTAGAGTTCGCTATTCGAACACCGGGGAGCTGTTTTTT
CSARVRYSNTGELFF
>TRBD2|many|TRBJ2-5|TRBV7-3
TGTGCCAGCAGCTTAAGGGGGGGGGGAGAGACCCAGTACTTC
CASSLRGGGETQYF
>TRBD1|many|TRBJ1-4|TRBV20-1
TGCAGTGCTAGAGAGACAGGGACTAATGAAAAACTGTTTTTT
CSARETGTNEKLFF
>.|once|TRBJ1-6|TRBV2
TGTGCCAGCAGTGAGGGGCCGACGACGGGACCTTCACCCCTCCACTTT
CASSEGPTTGPSPLHF
>.|many|TRBJ2-7|TRBV20-1
TGCAGTGCTAGAGACAGGGATTTCTACGAGCAGTACTTC
CSARDRDFYEQYF
>.|.|TRBJ1-5|TRBV10-3
TGTGCCATCAGTGAGTCTCTCGGTAATGCGCAGCCCCAGCATTTT
CAISESLGNAQPQHF
>TRBD2|.|TRBJ2-7|TRBV7-2
TGTGCCAGCAGCCCAGGTGCGGGAGACGAGCAGTACTTC
CASSPGAGDEQYF
>.|many|TRBJ1-2|TRBV6-5
TGTGCCAGCAGTTACGTATGGGGCGCTGGCTACACCTTC
CASSYVWGAGYTF
>.|many|TRBJ1-2|TRBV20-1
TGCAGTGTAGAGTCCAGGCCAAATGGCTACACCTTC
CSVESRPNGYTF
>.|many|TRBJ1-3|TRBV20-1
TGCAGTGCTTCGGGATATGACCGAAACACCATATATTTT
CSASGYDRNTIYF
>.|many|TRBJ1-1|TRBV3-1
TGTGCCAGCAGCCAAGATCCGCTACCTTTGGACGTAATGAACACTGAAGCTTTCTTT
CASSQDPLPLDVMNTEAFF
>.|many|TRBJ1-2|TRBV29-1
TGCAGCGTTGACGGTGGGACCCGAAGCTATGGCTACACCTTC
CSVDGGTRSYGYTF
>.|many|TRBJ2-2|TRBV3-1
TGTGCCAGCAGCCAGCCACGACTAGTCGGGGAGCTGTTTTTT
CASSQPRLVGELFF
>TRBD1|many|TRBJ2-7|TRBV29-1
TGCAGCGTTGTGGGACAGGGTTACGAGCAGTACTTC
CSVVGQGYEQYF
>.|many|TRBJ2-1|TRBV6-2/TRBV6-3
TGTGCCAGCAGTTCAGCGGGACAGCCCGAAGAGCAGTTCTTC
CASSSAGQPEEQFF
>TRBD1|many|TRBJ2-7|TRBV30
TGTGCCTGGAGTGCCGGTACAGGGGACCTCGAGCAGTACTTC
CAWSAGTGDLEQYF
>TRBD2|many|TRBJ2-2|TRBV7-9
TGTGCCAGCAGCCAACTTCTAGCGGGGGCCGGGGAGCTGTTTTTT
CASSQLLAGAGELFF
>.|many|TRBJ2-1|TRBV5-1
TGCGCCAGCAGCTTGGAGACAGCAAATGAGCAGTTCTTC
CASSLETANEQFF
>.|many|TRBJ2-3|TRBV18
TGTGCCAGCGAGGGATTGGGTACAGATACGCAGTATTTT
CASEGLGTDTQYF
>TRBD2|few|TRBJ2-7|TRBV7-2
TGTGCCAGCAGCTTAACTAGCGTAGGGTACGAGCAGTACTTC
CASSLTSVGYEQYF
>.|many|TRBJ1-3|TRBV29-1
TGCAGCGTTGAAACCGCTGGAAACACCATATATTTT
CSVETAGNTIYF
>TRBD2|many|TRBJ2-1|TRBV27
TGTGCCAGCAGTCCTAGCGGGAGGCCCCACAATGAGCAGTTCTTC
CASSPSGRPHNEQFF
>.|many|TRBJ2-1|TRBV13
TGTGCCAGCAGCTTAGAGGGGGGGGGCGCCTACAATGAGCAGTTCTTC
CASSLEGGGAYNEQFF
>.|many|TRBJ1-1|TRBV10-3
TGTGCCATCAGCGCGGGCACTGAAGCTTTCTTT
CAISAGTEAFF
>.|many|TRBJ1-2|TRBV30
TGTGCCTGGAGTGTGGGGGCGAATGGCTACACCTTC
CAWSVGANGYTF